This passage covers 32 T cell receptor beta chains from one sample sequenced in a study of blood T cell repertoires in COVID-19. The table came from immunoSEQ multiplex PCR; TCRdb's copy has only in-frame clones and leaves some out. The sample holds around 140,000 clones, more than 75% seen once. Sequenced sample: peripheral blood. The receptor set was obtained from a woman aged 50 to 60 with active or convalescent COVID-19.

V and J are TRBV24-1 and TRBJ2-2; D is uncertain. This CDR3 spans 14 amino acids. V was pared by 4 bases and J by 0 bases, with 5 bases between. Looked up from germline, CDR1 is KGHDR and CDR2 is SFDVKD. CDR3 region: CATSEQPNTGELFF. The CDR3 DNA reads TGTGCCACCAGTGAACAGCCGAACACCGGGGAGCTGTTTTTT.

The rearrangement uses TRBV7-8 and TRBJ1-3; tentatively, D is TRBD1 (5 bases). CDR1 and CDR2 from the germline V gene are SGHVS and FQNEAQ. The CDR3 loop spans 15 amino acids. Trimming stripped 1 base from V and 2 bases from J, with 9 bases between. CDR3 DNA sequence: TGTGCCAGCAGCTTAGAGGCACAGGCTGGAAACACCATATATTTT. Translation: CASSLEAQAGNTIYF.

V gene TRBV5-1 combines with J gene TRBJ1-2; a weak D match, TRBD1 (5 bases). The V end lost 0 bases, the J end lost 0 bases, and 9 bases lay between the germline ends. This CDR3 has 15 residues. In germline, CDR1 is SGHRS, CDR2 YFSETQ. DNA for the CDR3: TGCGCCAGCAGCTTGGACGGACAAACTAACTATGGCTACACCTTC. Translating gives CASSLDGQTNYGYTF.

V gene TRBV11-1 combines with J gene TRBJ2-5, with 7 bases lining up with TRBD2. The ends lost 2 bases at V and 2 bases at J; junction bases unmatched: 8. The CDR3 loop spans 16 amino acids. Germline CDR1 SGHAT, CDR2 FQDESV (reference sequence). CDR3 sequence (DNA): TGTGCCAGCAGCTTACACTGGGGGGGGAGTCAAGAGACCCAGTACTTC. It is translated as CASSLHWGGSQETQYF.

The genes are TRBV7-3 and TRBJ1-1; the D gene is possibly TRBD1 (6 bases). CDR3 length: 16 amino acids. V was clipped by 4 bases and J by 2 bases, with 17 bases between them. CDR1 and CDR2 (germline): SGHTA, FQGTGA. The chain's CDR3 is CASSSRGGGINTEAFF. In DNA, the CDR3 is TGTGCCAGCAGCTCCCGGGGGGGCGGGATAAACACTGAAGCTTTCTTT.

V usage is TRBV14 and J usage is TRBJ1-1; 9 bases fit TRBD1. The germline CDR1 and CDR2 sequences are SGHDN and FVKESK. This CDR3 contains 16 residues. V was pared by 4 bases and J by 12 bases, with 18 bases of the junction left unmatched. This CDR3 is CASSPFTGGESLRTFF. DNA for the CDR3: TGTGCCAGCAGCCCATTCACAGGGGGCGAGTCCCTAAGAACTTTCTTT.

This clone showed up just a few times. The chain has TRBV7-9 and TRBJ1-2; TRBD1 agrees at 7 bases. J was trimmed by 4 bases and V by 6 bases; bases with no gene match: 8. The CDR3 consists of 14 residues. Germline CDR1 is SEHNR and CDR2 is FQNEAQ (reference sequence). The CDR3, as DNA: TGTGCCAGCAGTTCCGGGACAGCGTTCTATGGCTACACCTTC. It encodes CASSSGTAFYGYTF.

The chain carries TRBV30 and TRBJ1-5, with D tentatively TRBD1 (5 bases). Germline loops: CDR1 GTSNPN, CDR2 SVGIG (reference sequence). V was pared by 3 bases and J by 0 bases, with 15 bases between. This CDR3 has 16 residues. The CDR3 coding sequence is TGTGCCTGGAGGGGGGGAGGTGGAGGTAGCAATCAGCCCCAGCATTTT. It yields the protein CAWRGGGGGSNQPQHF.

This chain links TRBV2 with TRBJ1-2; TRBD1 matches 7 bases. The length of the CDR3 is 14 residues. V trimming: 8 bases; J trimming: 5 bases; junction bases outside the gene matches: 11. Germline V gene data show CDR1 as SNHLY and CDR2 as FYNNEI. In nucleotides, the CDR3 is TGTGCCAGCGGAGGGTCGGGACAGTCTTATGGCTACACCTTC. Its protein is CASGGSGQSYGYTF.

The chain's CDR3 is CASSYEEKPSYNEQFF. Here the CDR3 DNA reads TGTGCCAGCAGCTACGAGGAGAAACCATCCTACAATGAGCAGTTCTTC. V and J are TRBV9 and TRBJ2-1; D unresolved. V was cut by 4 bases and J by 1 base, with 15 bases left in between. The CDR3 runs to 16 residues. CDR1 SGDLS and CDR2 YYNGEE come from the germline V gene.

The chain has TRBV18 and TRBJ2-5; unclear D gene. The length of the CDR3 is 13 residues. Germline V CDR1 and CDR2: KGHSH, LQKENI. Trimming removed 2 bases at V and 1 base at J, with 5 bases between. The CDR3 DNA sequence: TGTGCCAGCTCACCATACAGCCAAGAGACCCAGTACTTC. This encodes CASSPYSQETQYF.

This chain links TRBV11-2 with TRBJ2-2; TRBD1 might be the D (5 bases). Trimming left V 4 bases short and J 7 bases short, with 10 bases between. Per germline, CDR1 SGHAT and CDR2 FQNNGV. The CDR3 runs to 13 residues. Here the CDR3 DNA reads TGTGCCAGCAGCTCCTCAGGGATCGGGGAGCTGTTTTTT. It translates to CASSSSGIGELFF.

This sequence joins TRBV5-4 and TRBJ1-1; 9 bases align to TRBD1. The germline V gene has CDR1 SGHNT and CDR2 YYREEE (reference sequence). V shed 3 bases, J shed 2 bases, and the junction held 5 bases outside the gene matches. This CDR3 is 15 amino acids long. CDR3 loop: CASSSRDRVNTEAFF. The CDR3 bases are TGTGCCAGCAGCTCCCGGGACAGGGTTAACACTGAAGCTTTCTTT.

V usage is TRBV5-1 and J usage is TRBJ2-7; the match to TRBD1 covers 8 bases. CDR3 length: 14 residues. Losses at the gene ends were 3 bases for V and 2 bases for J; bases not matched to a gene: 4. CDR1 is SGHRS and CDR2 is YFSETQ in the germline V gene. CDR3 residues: CASSYRTGTYEQYF. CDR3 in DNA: TGCGCCAGCAGCTACCGGACAGGGACCTACGAGCAGTACTTC.

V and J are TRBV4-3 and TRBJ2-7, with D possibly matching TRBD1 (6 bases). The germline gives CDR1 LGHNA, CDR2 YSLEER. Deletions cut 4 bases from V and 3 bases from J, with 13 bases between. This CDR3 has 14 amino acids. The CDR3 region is CASSRGHGDYEQYF. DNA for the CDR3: TGCGCCAGCAGCCGGGGACACGGAGACTACGAGCAGTACTTC.

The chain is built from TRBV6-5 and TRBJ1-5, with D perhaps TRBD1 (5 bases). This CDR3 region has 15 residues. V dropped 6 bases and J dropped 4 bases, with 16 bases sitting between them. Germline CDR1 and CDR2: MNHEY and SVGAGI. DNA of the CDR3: TGTGCCAGCAGCCCCGGCGGGGGGACGAATCAGCCCCAGCATTTT. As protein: CASSPGGGTNQPQHF.

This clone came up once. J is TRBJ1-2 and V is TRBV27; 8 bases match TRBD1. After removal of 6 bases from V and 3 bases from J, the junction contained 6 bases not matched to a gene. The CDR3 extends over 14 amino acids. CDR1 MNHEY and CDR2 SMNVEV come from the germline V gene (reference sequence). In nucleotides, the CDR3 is TGTGCCAGCAGAAGACAGGGGATAGACTATGGCTACACCTTC. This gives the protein CASRRQGIDYGYTF.

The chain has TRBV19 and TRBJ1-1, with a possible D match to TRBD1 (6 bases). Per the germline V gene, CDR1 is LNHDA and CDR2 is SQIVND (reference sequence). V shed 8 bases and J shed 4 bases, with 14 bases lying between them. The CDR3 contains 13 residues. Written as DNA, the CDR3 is TGTGCCAGTCAACAGGGCGCGGGCACTGAAGCTTTCTTT. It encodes CASQQGAGTEAFF. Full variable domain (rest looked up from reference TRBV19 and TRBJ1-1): DGGITQSPKYLFRKEGQNVTLSCEQNLNHDAMYWYRQDPGQGLRLIYYSQIVNDFQKGDIAEGYSVSREKKESFPLTVTSAQKNPTAFYLCASQQGAGTEAFFGQGTRLTVV.

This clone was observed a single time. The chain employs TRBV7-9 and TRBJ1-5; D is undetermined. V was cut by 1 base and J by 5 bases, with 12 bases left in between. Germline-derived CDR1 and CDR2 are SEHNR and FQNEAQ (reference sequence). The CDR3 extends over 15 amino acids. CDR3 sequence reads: CASSLGGGDHQPQHF. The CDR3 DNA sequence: TGTGCCAGCAGCTTAGGAGGTGGTGACCATCAGCCCCAGCATTTT.

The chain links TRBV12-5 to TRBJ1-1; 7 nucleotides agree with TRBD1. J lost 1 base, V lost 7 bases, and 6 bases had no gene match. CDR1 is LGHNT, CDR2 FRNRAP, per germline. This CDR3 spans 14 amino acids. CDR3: CASVLGQTNTEAFF. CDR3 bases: TGTGCTAGTGTCCTGGGACAGACGAACACTGAAGCTTTCTTT.

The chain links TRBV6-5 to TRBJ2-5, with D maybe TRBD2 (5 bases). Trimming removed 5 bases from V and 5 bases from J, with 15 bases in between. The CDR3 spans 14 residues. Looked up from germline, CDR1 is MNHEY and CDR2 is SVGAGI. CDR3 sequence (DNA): TGTGCCAGCAGTACGACGCAGACGGGGGAGACCCAGTACTTC. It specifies CASSTTQTGETQYF.

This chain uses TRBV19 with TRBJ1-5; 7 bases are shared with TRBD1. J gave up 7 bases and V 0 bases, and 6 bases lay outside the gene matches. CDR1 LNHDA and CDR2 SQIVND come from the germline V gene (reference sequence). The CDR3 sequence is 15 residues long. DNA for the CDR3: TGTGCCAGTAGTATAGAAGGACAGGTGGGGCAGCCCCAGCATTTT. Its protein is CASSIEGQVGQPQHF. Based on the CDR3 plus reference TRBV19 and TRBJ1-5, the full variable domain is DGGITQSPKYLFRKEGQNVTLSCEQNLNHDAMYWYRQDPGQGLRLIYYSQIVNDFQKGDIAEGYSVSREKKESFPLTVTSAQKNPTAFYLCASSIEGQVGQPQHFGDGTRLSIL.

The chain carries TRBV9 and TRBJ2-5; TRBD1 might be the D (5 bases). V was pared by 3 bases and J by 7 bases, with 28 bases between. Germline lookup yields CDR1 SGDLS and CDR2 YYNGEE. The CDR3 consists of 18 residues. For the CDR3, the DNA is TGTGCCAGCAGCGCACAAGGGGATGGCCGTCTTCTCCCTCGGACCCAGTACTTC. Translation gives CASSAQGDGRLLPRTQYF.

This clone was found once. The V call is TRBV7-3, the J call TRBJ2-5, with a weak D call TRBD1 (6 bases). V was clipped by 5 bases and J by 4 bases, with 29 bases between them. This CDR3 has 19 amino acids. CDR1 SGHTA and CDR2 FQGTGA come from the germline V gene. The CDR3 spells CASSRQGLGVSRAVETQYF. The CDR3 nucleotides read TGTGCCAGCAGCCGCCAGGGGTTAGGGGTGTCTAGGGCGGTAGAGACCCAGTACTTC.

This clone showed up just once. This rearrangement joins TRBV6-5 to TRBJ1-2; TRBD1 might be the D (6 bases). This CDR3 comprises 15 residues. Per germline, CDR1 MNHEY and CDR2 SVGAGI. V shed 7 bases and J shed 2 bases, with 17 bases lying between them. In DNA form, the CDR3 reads TGTGCCAGCACCCCGTGGGGGCAAAAGAACTATGGCTACACCTTC. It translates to CASTPWGQKNYGYTF.

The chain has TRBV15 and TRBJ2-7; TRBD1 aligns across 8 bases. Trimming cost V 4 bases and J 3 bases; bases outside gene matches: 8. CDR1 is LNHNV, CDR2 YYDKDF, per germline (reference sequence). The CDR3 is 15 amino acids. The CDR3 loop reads CATSMVRQGSYEQYF. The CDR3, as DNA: TGTGCCACCAGCATGGTCAGACAGGGGAGCTACGAGCAGTACTTC.

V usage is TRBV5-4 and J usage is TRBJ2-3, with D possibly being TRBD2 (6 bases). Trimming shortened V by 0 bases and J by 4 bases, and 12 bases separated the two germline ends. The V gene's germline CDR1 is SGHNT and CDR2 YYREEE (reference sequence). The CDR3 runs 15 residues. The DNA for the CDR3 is TGTGCCAGCAGCTTGGGGAGGGGTAGGGCAGATACGCAGTATTTT. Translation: CASSLGRGRADTQYF.

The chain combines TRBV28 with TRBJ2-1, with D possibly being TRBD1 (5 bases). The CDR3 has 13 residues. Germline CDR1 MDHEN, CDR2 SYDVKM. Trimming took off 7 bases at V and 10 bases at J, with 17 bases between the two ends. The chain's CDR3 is CASTAPTGSEQFF. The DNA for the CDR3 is TGTGCCAGCACTGCCCCAACAGGAAGCGAGCAGTTCTTC.

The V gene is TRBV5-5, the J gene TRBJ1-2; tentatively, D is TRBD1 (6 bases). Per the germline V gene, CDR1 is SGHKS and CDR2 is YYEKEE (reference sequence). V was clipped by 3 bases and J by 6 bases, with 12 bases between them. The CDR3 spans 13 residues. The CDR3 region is CASSSREGDGYTF. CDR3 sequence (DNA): TGTGCCAGCAGCTCACGAGAGGGGGATGGCTACACCTTC.

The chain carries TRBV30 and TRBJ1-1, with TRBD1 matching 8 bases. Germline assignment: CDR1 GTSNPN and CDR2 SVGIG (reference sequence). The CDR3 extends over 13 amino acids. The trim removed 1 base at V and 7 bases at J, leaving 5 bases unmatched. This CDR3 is CAWSDPGQVEAFF. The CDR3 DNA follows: TGTGCCTGGAGTGACCCGGGACAGGTTGAAGCTTTCTTT.

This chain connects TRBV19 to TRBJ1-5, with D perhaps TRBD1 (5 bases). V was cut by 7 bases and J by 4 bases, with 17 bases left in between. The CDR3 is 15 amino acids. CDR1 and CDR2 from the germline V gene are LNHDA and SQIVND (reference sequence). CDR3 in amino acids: CASTLGGRGNQPQHF. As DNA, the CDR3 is TGTGCCAGTACCTTGGGTGGGAGGGGAAATCAGCCCCAGCATTTT.

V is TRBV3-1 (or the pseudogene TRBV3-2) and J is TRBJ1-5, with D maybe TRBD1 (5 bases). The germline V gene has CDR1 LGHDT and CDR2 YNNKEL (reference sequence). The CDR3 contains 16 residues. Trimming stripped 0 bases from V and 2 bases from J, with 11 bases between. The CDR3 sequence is CASSQDGGLGNQPQHF. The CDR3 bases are TGTGCCAGCAGCCAAGATGGGGGGTTGGGCAATCAGCCCCAGCATTTT.